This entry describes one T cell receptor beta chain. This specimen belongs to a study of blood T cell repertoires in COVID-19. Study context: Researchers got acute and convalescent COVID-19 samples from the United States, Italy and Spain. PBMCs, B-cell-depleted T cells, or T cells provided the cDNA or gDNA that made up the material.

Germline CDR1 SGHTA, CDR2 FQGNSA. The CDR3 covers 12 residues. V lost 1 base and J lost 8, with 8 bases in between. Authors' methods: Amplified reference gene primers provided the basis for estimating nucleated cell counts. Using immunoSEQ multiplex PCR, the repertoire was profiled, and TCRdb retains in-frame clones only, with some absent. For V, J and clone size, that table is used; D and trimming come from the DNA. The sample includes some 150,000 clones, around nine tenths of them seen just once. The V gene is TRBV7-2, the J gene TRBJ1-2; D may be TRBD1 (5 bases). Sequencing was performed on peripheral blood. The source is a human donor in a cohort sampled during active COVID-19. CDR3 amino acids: CASSLVGVGYTF. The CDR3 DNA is TGTGCCAGCAGCTTAGTAGGGGTCGGCTACACCTTC. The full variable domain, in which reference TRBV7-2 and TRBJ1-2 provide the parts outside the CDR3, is GAGVSQSPSNKVTEKGKDVELRCDPISGHTALYWYRQSLGQGLEFLIYFQGNSAPDKSGLPSDRFSAERTGGSVSTLTIQRTQQEDSAVYLCASSLVGVGYTFGSGTRLTVV.